This T cell receptor (beta chain) originates from a study of blood T cell repertoires in COVID-19. At the level of the study: Acute-phase and convalescent COVID-19 samples originated in the United States, Italy and Spain.

This CDR3 is 15 amino acids long. The V end lost 7 bases, the J end lost 0 bases, and 13 bases lay between the germline ends. The germline gives CDR1 LNHDA, CDR2 SQIVND (reference sequence). Profiled with immunoSEQ multiplex PCR; TCRdb holds only in-frame clones, not every one. The sample has around 78,000 clones; 88% are singletons. This clonotype originated in a human donor in a cohort sampled during active COVID-19. The gene calls are TRBV19 and TRBJ1-5; weak D call: TRBD1 (5 bases). What was sequenced was peripheral blood. In DNA form, the CDR3 reads TGTGCCAGTACTCAAATGGGGCATAGCAATCAGCCCCAGCATTTT. Translated, it gives CASTQMGHSNQPQHF.